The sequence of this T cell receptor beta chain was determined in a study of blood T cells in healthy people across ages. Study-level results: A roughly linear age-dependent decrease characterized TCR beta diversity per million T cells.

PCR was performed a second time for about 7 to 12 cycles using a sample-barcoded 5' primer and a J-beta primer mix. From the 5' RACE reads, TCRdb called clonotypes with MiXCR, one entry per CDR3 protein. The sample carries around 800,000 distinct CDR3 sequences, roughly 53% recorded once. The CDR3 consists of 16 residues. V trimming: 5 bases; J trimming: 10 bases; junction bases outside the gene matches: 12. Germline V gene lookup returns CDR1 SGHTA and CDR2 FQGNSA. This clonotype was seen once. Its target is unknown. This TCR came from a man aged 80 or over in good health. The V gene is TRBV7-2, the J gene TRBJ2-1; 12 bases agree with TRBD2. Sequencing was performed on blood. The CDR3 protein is CASSRLPSGRAGEQFF. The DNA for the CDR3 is TGTGCCAGCAGCCGCTTGCCTAGCGGGAGGGCAGGGGAGCAGTTCTTC.